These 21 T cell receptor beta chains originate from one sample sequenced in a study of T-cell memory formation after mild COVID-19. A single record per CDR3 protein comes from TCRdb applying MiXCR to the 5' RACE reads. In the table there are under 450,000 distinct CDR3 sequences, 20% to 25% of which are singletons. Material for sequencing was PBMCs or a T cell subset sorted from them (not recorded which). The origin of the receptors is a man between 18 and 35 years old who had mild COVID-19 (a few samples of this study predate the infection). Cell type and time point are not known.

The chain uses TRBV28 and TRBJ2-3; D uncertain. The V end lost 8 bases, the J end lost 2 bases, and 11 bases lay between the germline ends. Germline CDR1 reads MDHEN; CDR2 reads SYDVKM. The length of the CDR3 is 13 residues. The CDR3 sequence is CASVVSSTDTQYF. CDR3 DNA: TGTGCCAGCGTAGTGTCTTCCACAGATACGCAGTATTTT.

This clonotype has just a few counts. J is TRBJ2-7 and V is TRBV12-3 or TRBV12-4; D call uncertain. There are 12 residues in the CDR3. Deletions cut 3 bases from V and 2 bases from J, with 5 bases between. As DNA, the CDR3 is TGTGCCAGCAGTTTCCGACCCTACGAGCAGTACTTC. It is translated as CASSFRPYEQYF.

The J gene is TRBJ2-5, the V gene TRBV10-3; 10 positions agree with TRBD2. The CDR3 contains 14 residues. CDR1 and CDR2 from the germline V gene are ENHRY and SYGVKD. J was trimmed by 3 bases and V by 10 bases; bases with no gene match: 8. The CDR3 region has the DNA TGTGCCACGAGCCTACTAGCGGGGAAAGAGACCCAGTACTTC. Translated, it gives CATSLLAGKETQYF.

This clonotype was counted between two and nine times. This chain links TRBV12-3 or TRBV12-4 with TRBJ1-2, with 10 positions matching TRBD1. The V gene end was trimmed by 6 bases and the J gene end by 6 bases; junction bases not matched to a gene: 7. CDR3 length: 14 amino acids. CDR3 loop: CASRLGQGTDGYTF. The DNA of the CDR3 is TGTGCCAGCAGATTGGGACAGGGGACGGATGGCTACACCTTC.

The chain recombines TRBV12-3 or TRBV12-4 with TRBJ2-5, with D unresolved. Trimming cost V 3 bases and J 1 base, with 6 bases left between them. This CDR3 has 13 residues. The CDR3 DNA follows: TGTGCCAGCAGTTTCACGGCCCAAGAGACCCAGTACTTC. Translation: CASSFTAQETQYF.

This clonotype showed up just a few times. CDR3 amino acids: CASKVGDTQYF. DNA for the CDR3: TGTGCCAGCAAAGTAGGCGATACGCAGTATTTT. The rearrangement links TRBV12-3 or TRBV12-4 to TRBJ2-3, with D unresolved. The germline V and J ends were trimmed by 7 bases and 6 bases, with 8 bases remaining between them. The CDR3 has 11 amino acids.

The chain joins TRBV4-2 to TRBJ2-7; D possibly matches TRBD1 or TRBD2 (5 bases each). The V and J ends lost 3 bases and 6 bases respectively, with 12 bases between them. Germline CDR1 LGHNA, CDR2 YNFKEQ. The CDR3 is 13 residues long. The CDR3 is CASSHVGESEQYF. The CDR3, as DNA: TGTGCCAGCAGCCATGTGGGGGAGTCCGAGCAGTACTTC.

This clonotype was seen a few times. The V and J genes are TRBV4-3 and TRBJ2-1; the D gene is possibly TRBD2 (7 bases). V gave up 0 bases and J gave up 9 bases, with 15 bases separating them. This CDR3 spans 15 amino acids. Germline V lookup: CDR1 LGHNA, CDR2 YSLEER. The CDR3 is CASSQDGGPLGEQFF. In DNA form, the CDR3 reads TGCGCCAGCAGCCAAGACGGGGGGCCCCTGGGTGAGCAGTTCTTC.

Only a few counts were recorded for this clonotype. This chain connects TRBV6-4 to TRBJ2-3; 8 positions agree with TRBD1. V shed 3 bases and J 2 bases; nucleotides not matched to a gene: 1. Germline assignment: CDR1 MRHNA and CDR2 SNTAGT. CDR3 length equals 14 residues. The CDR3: CASSDQGATDTQYF. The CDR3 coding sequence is TGTGCCAGCAGTGATCAGGGGGCCACAGATACGCAGTATTTT.

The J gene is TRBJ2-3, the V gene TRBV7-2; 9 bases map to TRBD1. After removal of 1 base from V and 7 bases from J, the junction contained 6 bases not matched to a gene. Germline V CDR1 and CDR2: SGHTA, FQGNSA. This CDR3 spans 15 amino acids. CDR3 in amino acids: CASSLGTGGLNTQYF. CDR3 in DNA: TGTGCCAGCAGCTTAGGAACAGGGGGCTTAAATACGCAGTATTTT. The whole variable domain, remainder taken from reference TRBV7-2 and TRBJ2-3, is GAGVSQSPSNKVTEKGKDVELRCDPISGHTALYWYRQSLGQGLEFLIYFQGNSAPDKSGLPSDRFSAERTGGSVSTLTIQRTQQEDSAVYLCASSLGTGGLNTQYFGPGTRLTVL.

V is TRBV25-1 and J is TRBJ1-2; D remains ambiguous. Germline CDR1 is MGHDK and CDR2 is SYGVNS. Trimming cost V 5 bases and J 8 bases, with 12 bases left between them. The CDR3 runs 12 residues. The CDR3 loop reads CASSQAPWGYTF. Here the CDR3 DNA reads TGTGCCAGCAGTCAGGCCCCGTGGGGCTACACCTTC.

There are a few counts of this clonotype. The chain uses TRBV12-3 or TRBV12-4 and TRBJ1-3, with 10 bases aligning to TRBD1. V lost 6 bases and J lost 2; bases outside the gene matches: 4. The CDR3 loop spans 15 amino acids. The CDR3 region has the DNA TGTGCCAGCAGGAGACAGGGGGCGGCTGGAAACACCATATATTTT. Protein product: CASRRQGAAGNTIYF.

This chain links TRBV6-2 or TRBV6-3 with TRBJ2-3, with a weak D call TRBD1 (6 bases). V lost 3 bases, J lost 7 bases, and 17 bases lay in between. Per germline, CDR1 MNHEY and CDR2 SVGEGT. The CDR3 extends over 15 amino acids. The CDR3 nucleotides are TGTGCCAGCAGTTATGACAGGCCCCCGCTAAATACGCAGTATTTT. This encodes CASSYDRPPLNTQYF.

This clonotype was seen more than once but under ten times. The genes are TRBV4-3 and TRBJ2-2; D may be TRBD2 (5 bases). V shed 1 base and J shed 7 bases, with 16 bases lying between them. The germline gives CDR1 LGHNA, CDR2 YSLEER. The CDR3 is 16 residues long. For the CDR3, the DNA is TGCGCCAGCAGCCAAGGCGGGCCCGCTTCGGGCGGGGAGCTGTTTTTT. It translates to CASSQGGPASGGELFF.

DNA for the CDR3: TGTGCCAGCAGCCCCCGGTTACGACCCCAAGAGACCCAGTACTTC. Protein: CASSPRLRPQETQYF. The V gene is TRBV3-1, the J gene TRBJ2-5; D uncertain. The CDR3 has 15 amino acids. Per the germline V gene, CDR1 is LGHDT and CDR2 is YNNKEL (reference sequence). Trimming stripped 4 bases from V and 1 base from J, with 13 bases between.

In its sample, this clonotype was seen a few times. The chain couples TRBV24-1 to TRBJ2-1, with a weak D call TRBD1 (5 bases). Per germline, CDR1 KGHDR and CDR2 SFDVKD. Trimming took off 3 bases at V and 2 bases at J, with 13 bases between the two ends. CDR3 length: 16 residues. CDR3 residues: CATSDKGAGTYNEQFF. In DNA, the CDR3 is TGTGCCACCAGTGATAAAGGGGCAGGGACCTACAATGAGCAGTTCTTC.

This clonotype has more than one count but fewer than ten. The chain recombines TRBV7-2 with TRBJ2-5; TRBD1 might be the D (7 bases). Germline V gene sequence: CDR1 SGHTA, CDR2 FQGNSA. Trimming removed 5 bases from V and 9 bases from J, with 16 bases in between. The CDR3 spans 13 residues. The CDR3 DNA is TGTGCCAGCAGCCTCCTCAGGGGGGACCCCCAGTACTTC. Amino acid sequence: CASSLLRGDPQYF.

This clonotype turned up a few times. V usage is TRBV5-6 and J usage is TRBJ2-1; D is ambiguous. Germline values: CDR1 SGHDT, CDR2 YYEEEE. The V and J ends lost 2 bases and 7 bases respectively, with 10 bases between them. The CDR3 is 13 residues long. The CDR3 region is CASSLISLNEQFF. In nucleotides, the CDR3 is TGTGCCAGCAGCTTAATCAGCCTAAATGAGCAGTTCTTC.

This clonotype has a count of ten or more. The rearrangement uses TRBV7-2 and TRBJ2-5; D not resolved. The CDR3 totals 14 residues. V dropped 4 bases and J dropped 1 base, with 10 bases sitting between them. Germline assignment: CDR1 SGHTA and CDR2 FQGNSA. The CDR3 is CASSSSQVQETQYF. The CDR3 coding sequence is TGTGCCAGCAGCTCCTCCCAAGTCCAAGAGACCCAGTACTTC.

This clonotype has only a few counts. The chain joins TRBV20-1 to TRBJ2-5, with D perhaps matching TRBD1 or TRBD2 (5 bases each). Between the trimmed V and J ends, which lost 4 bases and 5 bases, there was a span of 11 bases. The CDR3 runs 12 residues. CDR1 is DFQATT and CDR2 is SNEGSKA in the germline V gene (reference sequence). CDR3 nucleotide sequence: TGCAGTGCTATGGTGGGGGTGGAGACCCAGTACTTC. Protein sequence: CSAMVGVETQYF.

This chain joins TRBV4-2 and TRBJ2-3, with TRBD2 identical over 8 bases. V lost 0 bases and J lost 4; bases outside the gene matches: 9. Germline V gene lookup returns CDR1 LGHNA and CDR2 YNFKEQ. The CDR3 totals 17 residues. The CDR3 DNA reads TGTGCCAGCAGCCAAGAATGGCGGGGGGCCAACGCAGATACGCAGTATTTT. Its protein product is CASSQEWRGANADTQYF.